This passage covers 19 T cell receptor beta chains from one sample sequenced in a study of T-cell reconstitution after alpha-beta-depleted transplantation in children. It was with unique molecular identifiers that the TCRbeta library was prepared. TCRdb redid the calling of the PCR reads with MiXCR, one entry per CDR3 protein. In the table there are fewer than 550,000 distinct CDR3 sequences, around 15% of which are singletons. The sequencing used PBMCs, mostly from graft donor cells, collected 360 days after TCRalphabeta/CD19-depleted stem cell transplant. The receptors were sampled from a boy less than two years old who had a stem cell transplant for Wiskott-Aldrich syndrome, so the T cells may come from the graft donor.

This clonotype was counted only a few times. The chain links TRBV20-1 to TRBJ2-5, with 11 bases aligning to TRBD2. CDR1 is DFQATT and CDR2 is SNEGSKA in the germline V gene (reference sequence). The CDR3 has 14 amino acids. Trimming cost V 6 bases and J 5 bases; bases outside gene matches: 8. CDR3 amino acids: CSAHSGGAGETQYF. CDR3 coding DNA: TGCAGTGCCCATAGCGGGGGGGCCGGGGAGACCCAGTACTTC.

Concerning this clonotype itself: This may be a read error, as it is one base from a much larger clone. This chain joins TRBV5-1 and TRBJ2-1, with 11 bases that match TRBD2. CDR3 length: 15 amino acids. Germline CDR1 SGHRS, CDR2 YFSETQ. With V trimmed by 3 bases and J by 5 bases, 4 bases remained unmatched. CDR3 in amino acids: CASSWTSGPHNEQFF. In DNA form, the CDR3 reads TGCGCCAGCAGCTGGACTAGCGGGCCCCACAATGAGCAGTTCTTC.

V and J are TRBV5-6 and TRBJ2-7, with no clear D. This CDR3 is built from 15 residues. Trimming took 0 bases from V and 0 from J, leaving 10 bases between them. Looked up from germline, CDR1 is SGHDT and CDR2 is YYEEEE. DNA for the CDR3: TGTGCCAGCAGCTTGGGTAGCAGGCACTCCTACGAGCAGTACTTC. This encodes CASSLGSRHSYEQYF. The full variable domain, with the rest looked up from reference TRBV5-6 and TRBJ2-7, is DAGVTQSPTHLIKTRGQQVTLRCSPKSGHDTVSWYQQALGQGPQFIFQYYEEEERQRGNFPDRFSGHQFPNYSSELNVNALLLGDSALYLCASSLGSRHSYEQYFGPGTRLTVT.

The chain combines TRBV29-1 with TRBJ2-7, with 11 bases identical to TRBD2. Germline trimming cut 4 bases from V and 2 bases from J; bases unmatched to any gene: 4. The CDR3 spans 14 residues. The germline gives CDR1 SQVTM, CDR2 ANQGSEA. Here the CDR3 reads CSVVRTSGPYEQYF. In nucleotides, the CDR3 is TGCAGCGTTGTTCGGACTAGCGGGCCCTACGAGCAGTACTTC.

The sample holds a few counts of this clonotype. The chain is built from TRBV5-1 and TRBJ2-1; unclear D gene. Germline V gene sequence: CDR1 SGHRS, CDR2 YFSETQ. CDR3 length equals 12 residues. The V gene lost 0 bases and the J gene lost 5 bases, with 3 bases spanning the gap. In DNA, the CDR3 is TGCGCCAGCAGCTTGGTGCACAATGAGCAGTTCTTC. It codes for CASSLVHNEQFF.

This chain joins TRBV13 and TRBJ2-1, with a weak D call TRBD1 (6 bases). Per the germline V gene, CDR1 is PRHDT and CDR2 is FYEKMQ (reference sequence). The length of the CDR3 is 13 residues. Trimming removed 2 bases from V and 7 bases from J, with 9 bases in between. The DNA of the CDR3 is TGTGCCAGCAGCTTACTTAGGGGGAATGAGCAGTTCTTC. It specifies CASSLLRGNEQFF.

This clonotype was found a few times. The gene calls are TRBV5-1 and TRBJ2-2; tentatively, D is TRBD1 (5 bases). Germline CDR1 SGHRS, CDR2 YFSETQ. Trimming removed 1 base at V and 14 bases at J, with 18 bases between. This CDR3 contains 14 residues. The CDR3 sequence: CASSLTPKDTKLFF. The CDR3 nucleotides read TGCGCCAGCAGCTTGACCCCAAAGGACACGAAACTGTTTTTT.

The rearrangement joins TRBV6-1 to TRBJ2-7; D is perhaps TRBD2 (6 bases). CDR3 length: 15 amino acids. With 1 base removed from V and 2 bases from J, the gap between germline ends came to 12 bases. Germline values: CDR1 MNHNS, CDR2 SASEGT. The CDR3 bases are TGTGCCAGCAGTGAAGTGGCTAGCGTTACCTACGAGCAGTACTTC. Residues: CASSEVASVTYEQYF.

V gene TRBV12-3 or TRBV12-4 combines with J gene TRBJ2-1; D is ambiguous. The CDR3 is made up of 14 amino acids. The germline V and J ends were trimmed by 2 bases and 6 bases, with 11 bases remaining between them. This CDR3 is CASSLYTFANEQFF. DNA of the CDR3: TGTGCCAGCAGTTTATATACCTTTGCCAATGAGCAGTTCTTC.

This clonotype came up a few times. The rearrangement joins TRBV15 to TRBJ2-7; D is possibly TRBD1 or TRBD2 (5 bases each). The V gene lost 1 base and the J gene lost 6 bases, with 13 bases spanning the gap. This CDR3 is built from 14 residues. From germline, CDR1 is LNHNV and CDR2 YYDKDF (reference sequence). The CDR3 sequence is CATSRVGTAREQYF. The CDR3 nucleotides read TGTGCCACCAGCAGAGTAGGGACCGCGCGCGAGCAGTACTTC.

This clonotype has more than one count but fewer than ten. This sequence joins TRBV29-1 and TRBJ1-4; 8 bases map to TRBD1. The V gene end was trimmed by 4 bases and the J gene end by 8 bases; junction bases not matched to a gene: 0. The length of the CDR3 is 11 residues. Germline V CDR1 and CDR2: SQVTM, ANQGSEA. The CDR3 protein is CSVGDREKLFF. CDR3 nucleotide sequence: TGCAGCGTTGGGGACAGGGAAAAACTGTTTTTT.

There are a few counts of this clonotype. Written as DNA, the CDR3 is TGTGCCAGCAGGAGGAGGGAAAGGAACACTGAAGCTTTCTTT. As protein: CASRRRERNTEAFF. This sequence joins TRBV12-3 or TRBV12-4 and TRBJ1-1, with D unclear. V was clipped by 6 bases and J by 1 base, with 12 bases between them. This CDR3 comprises 14 residues.

J is TRBJ1-1 and V is TRBV29-1; no definite D call. This CDR3 region has 14 residues. Deletions cut 2 bases from V and 3 bases from J, with 13 bases between. Germline V gene data show CDR1 as SQVTM and CDR2 as ANQGSEA. CDR3 region: CSVEFRLGYTEAFF. The CDR3 nucleotides are TGCAGCGTTGAATTCCGACTCGGCTACACTGAAGCTTTCTTT.

The rearrangement links TRBV9 to TRBJ1-3, with unresolved D. Germline loops: CDR1 SGDLS, CDR2 YYNGEE. V dropped 4 bases and J dropped 3 bases, with 14 bases sitting between them. The CDR3 extends over 15 amino acids. CDR3 in DNA: TGTGCCAGCAGCCCACTCCTCAGCAGTGGAAACACCATATATTTT. Protein sequence: CASSPLLSSGNTIYF.

In its sample, this clonotype was seen a few times. The chain links TRBV12-3 or TRBV12-4 to TRBJ2-7; 14 positions agree with TRBD2. This CDR3 region has 17 residues. Trimming removed 6 bases from V and 3 bases from J; junction bases left unmatched: 10. CDR3 residues: CASSTGTSGSNYYEQYF. Written as DNA, the CDR3 is TGTGCCAGCAGCACTGGGACTAGCGGGAGTAATTACTACGAGCAGTACTTC.

This clonotype appeared a single time. The rearrangement uses TRBV7-6 and TRBJ2-7, with 11 bases fitting TRBD2. V was clipped by 5 bases and J by 3 bases; unmatched bases: 12. The CDR3 has 17 residues. Germline CDR1 and CDR2: SGHVS and FNYEAQ. The CDR3 protein is CASSPGLAGWEGYEQYF. The CDR3 DNA follows: TGTGCCAGCAGCCCCGGACTAGCGGGCTGGGAGGGCTACGAGCAGTACTTC.

Only a few counts were recorded for this clonotype. V gene TRBV6-5 combines with J gene TRBJ2-3; 8 nucleotides agree with TRBD2. The CDR3 totals 16 residues. V was clipped by 6 bases and J by 2 bases; unmatched bases: 10. In germline, CDR1 is MNHEY, CDR2 SVGAGI. CDR3 DNA sequence: TGTGCCAGCAGACTCGAGCCGGGGGGGTTCACAGATACGCAGTATTTT. Its translation is CASRLEPGGFTDTQYF.

Many counts were recorded for this clonotype. V gene TRBV29-1 combines with J gene TRBJ2-5; the D gene is possibly TRBD2 (5 bases). Deletions cut 4 bases from V and 4 bases from J, with 13 bases between. CDR1 is SQVTM and CDR2 is ANQGSEA in the germline V gene. The CDR3 runs to 13 residues. The CDR3 sequence is CSVVRSGIETQYF. CDR3 bases: TGCAGCGTTGTTAGATCCGGGATAGAGACCCAGTACTTC.

With regard to this clonotype: The junction and the germline gene differ at one end; a read error may be behind it. The rearrangement uses TRBV7-9 and TRBJ1-5, with D uncertain. From germline, CDR1 is SEHNR and CDR2 FQNEAQ (reference sequence). The CDR3 length is 13 residues. As DNA, the CDR3 is TGTGCCAGCAGCTCTAGCAGCAATCAGCACCAGCATTTT. Translation: CASSSSSNQHQHF.